The 20 T cell receptor beta chains presented below share a single source sample, sequenced in a study of response to subunit inactivated influenza vaccine. MiXCR was run by TCRdb on the RT-PCR reads, yielding one entry per CDR3 protein. Of some 520,000 distinct CDR3 sequences in the sample, about 15% were seen once. Specimen: CD4+ T cells sorted from PBMCs, collected around 25 months after vaccination. The receptors here all came from a man aged 50 to 69 who received an inactivated influenza vaccine.

This clonotype was counted between two and nine times. The J gene is TRBJ2-7, the V gene TRBV20-1; a weak D match, TRBD1 (5 bases). The germline V and J ends were trimmed by 2 bases and 3 bases, with 14 bases remaining between them. This CDR3 is built from 14 residues. The germline gives CDR1 DFQATT, CDR2 SNEGSKA (reference sequence). CDR3: CSARIGARGYEQYF. CDR3 sequence (DNA): TGCAGTGCTAGAATTGGGGCTAGGGGCTACGAGCAGTACTTC.

This chain connects TRBV6-1 to TRBJ2-2; possibly TRBD2 for D (5 bases). Germline loops: CDR1 MNHNS, CDR2 SASEGT. V was trimmed by 4 bases and J by 5 bases, leaving 11 bases between them. This CDR3 has 14 amino acids. CDR3 in amino acids: CASSVGGRTGELFF. CDR3 in DNA: TGTGCCAGCAGTGTAGGTGGGAGAACCGGGGAGCTGTTTTTT.

The chain links TRBV20-1 to TRBJ2-2; 9 bases map to TRBD1. CDR3 length: 15 amino acids. In germline, CDR1 is DFQATT, CDR2 SNEGSKA (reference sequence). With 4 bases clipped from V and 3 bases from J, the junction kept 6 bases outside the gene matches. DNA of the CDR3: TGCAGTGCTAAACGGACAGGGGTAGACACCGGGGAGCTGTTTTTT. This translates into CSAKRTGVDTGELFF.

This clonotype was picked up one time. The V gene is TRBV21-1, the J gene TRBJ2-1; the table's D call, TRBD2, has no DNA check behind it. TRBV21-1 is a pseudogene segment. This CDR3 region has 16 residues. CDR3 region: CASNPGPGIAYNEQFF. In DNA, the CDR3 is TGTGCCAGCAACCCAGGTCCAGGGATAGCCTACAATGAGCAGTTCTTC.

This clonotype came up a few times. The chain couples TRBV10-3 to TRBJ2-7, with TRBD1 matching over 7 bases. Per germline, CDR1 ENHRY and CDR2 SYGVKD. The J segment lost 0 bases and the V segment lost 2 bases, leaving 4 bases of the junction unmatched. This CDR3 region has 15 residues. The DNA of the CDR3 is TGTGCCATCAGTGAGGGGCCAGGGGGCTCCTACGAGCAGTACTTC. This encodes CAISEGPGGSYEQYF.

This rearrangement joins TRBV3-1 to TRBJ2-5; the match to TRBD2 covers 15 bases. The V and J ends lost 7 bases and 5 bases, in that order; junction bases with no gene match: 5. This CDR3 has 15 amino acids. CDR1 and CDR2 from the germline V gene are LGHDT and YNNKEL (reference sequence). The CDR3: CASTPGLAGGETQYF. The CDR3 DNA reads as TGTGCCAGCACCCCGGGACTAGCGGGAGGTGAGACCCAGTACTTC.

This clonotype was counted a few times. The chain couples TRBV10-3 to TRBJ2-3; D gene unclear. CDR1 is ENHRY and CDR2 is SYGVKD in the germline V gene. There are 14 residues in the CDR3. Trimming shortened V by 4 bases and J by 4 bases, and 12 bases separated the two germline ends. The CDR3 spells CAISASSTADTQYF. For the CDR3, the DNA is TGTGCCATCAGTGCCTCCTCTACCGCAGATACGCAGTATTTT.

This clonotype was found a few times. The CDR3 region has the DNA TGTGCCAGCAGCCTACAGGCCCGTACGCAGTATTTT. It translates to CASSLQARTQYF. The chain joins TRBV3-1 to TRBJ2-3, with D perhaps TRBD1 (5 bases). Germline V gives CDR1 LGHDT, CDR2 YNNKEL (reference sequence). The CDR3 is 12 residues long. V shed 4 bases and J shed 8 bases, with 10 bases lying between them.

Only a few counts were recorded for this clonotype. V usage is TRBV11-2 and J usage is TRBJ2-1, with D uncertain. The CDR3 runs to 14 residues. Germline V gene lookup returns CDR1 SGHAT and CDR2 FQNNGV. V lost 0 bases, J lost 8 bases, and 11 bases lay in between. DNA for the CDR3: TGTGCCAGCAGCTTAGATCGCAACTCCTATGAGCAGTTCTTC. Residues: CASSLDRNSYEQFF.

The chain is built from TRBV7-9 and TRBJ1-1; 8 bases agree with TRBD1. This CDR3 spans 15 amino acids. In germline, CDR1 is SEHNR, CDR2 FQNEAQ (reference sequence). Trimming removed 5 bases from V and 8 bases from J; junction bases left unmatched: 13. DNA for the CDR3: TGTGCCAGCAGCCCTTGGACAGGGACGGTCGCGGAAGCTTTCTTT. Its translation is CASSPWTGTVAEAFF.

This clonotype was observed at least ten times. This chain uses TRBV10-3 with TRBJ2-7; D perhaps matches TRBD2 (6 bases). V lost 2 bases and J 0 bases, leaving 17 bases between the germline ends. The CDR3 length is 17 residues. Looked up from germline, CDR1 is ENHRY and CDR2 is SYGVKD. In nucleotides, the CDR3 is TGTGCCATCAGTGAGACCCCCCTAGCGCCGAGCTCCTACGAGCAGTACTTC. Translating it yields CAISETPLAPSSYEQYF.

This sequence joins TRBV12-3 or TRBV12-4 and TRBJ1-1, with D perhaps matching TRBD1 (5 bases). The CDR3 has 16 residues. The V end lost 3 bases, the J end lost 0 bases, and 14 bases lay between the germline ends. As DNA, the CDR3 is TGTGCCAGCAGTTTCGGGGGGACGAGGGTGAACACTGAAGCTTTCTTT. Protein: CASSFGGTRVNTEAFF.

The genes are TRBV3-1 and TRBJ1-5; no firm D call. Trimming took 1 base from V and 4 from J, leaving 11 bases between them. Germline V CDR1 and CDR2: LGHDT, YNNKEL (reference sequence). The CDR3 consists of 15 residues. DNA of the CDR3: TGTGCCAGCAGCCAAGGGCCGGGGAAAAATCAGCCCCAGCATTTT. It translates to CASSQGPGKNQPQHF.

The chain employs TRBV3-1 and TRBJ2-2; no definite D call. V was shortened by 2 bases and J by 5 bases, with 6 bases between the two germline ends. Germline CDR1 is LGHDT and CDR2 is YNNKEL (reference sequence). CDR3 length: 13 amino acids. For the CDR3, the DNA is TGTGCCAGCAGCCAACATGAGACCGGGGAGCTGTTTTTT. Protein product: CASSQHETGELFF.

This sequence joins TRBV6-5 and TRBJ2-3; D remains ambiguous. With 2 bases removed from V and 4 bases from J, the gap between germline ends came to 13 bases. Germline loops: CDR1 MNHEY, CDR2 SVGAGI. The CDR3 is made up of 15 amino acids. The CDR3 DNA reads TGTGCCAGCAGTTACATAGGCGGTAACCCAGATACGCAGTATTTT. Its translation: CASSYIGGNPDTQYF.

In this sample, this clonotype turned up a few times. The chain joins TRBV20-1 to TRBJ2-7, with 12 bases fitting TRBD1. The CDR3 spans 15 residues. V shed 3 bases and J 7 bases; nucleotides not matched to a gene: 10. Germline CDR1 reads DFQATT; CDR2 reads SNEGSKA (reference sequence). CDR3 residues: CSASFTGTGGQEQYF. DNA of the CDR3: TGCAGTGCTAGCTTCACCGGGACAGGGGGCCAGGAGCAGTACTTC.

This clonotype was detected only a few times. As DNA, the CDR3 is TGTGCCAGCAGCCATGGGGGCGCGAACACTGAAGCTTTCTTT. Residues: CASSHGGANTEAFF. The rearrangement joins TRBV3-1 to TRBJ1-1; the D gene is possibly TRBD1 (6 bases). V was clipped by 3 bases and J by 1 base, with 9 bases between them. CDR1 and CDR2 from the germline V gene are LGHDT and YNNKEL (reference sequence). The CDR3 covers 14 residues.

This sequence joins TRBV20-1 and TRBJ1-4, with D unclear. CDR1 is DFQATT, CDR2 SNEGSKA, per germline (reference sequence). This CDR3 is built from 12 residues. V was shortened by 3 bases and J by 8 bases, with 10 bases between the two germline ends. In DNA, the CDR3 is TGCAGTGCTAGCTCACCGAAGGAAAAACTGTTTTTT. This gives the protein CSASSPKEKLFF.

The chain employs TRBV6-1 and TRBJ2-5; TRBD1 agrees at 8 bases. Germline CDR1 reads MNHNS; CDR2 reads SASEGT. This CDR3 contains 14 residues. J gave up 5 bases and V 1 base, and 3 bases lay outside the gene matches. CDR3 nucleotides: TGTGCCAGCAGTGAAGTCAGGGGGCAGGAGACCCAGTACTTC. Its translation is CASSEVRGQETQYF.

This clonotype has a count of ten or more. V and J are TRBV4-2 and TRBJ2-6; no reliable D call. The V gene's germline CDR1 is LGHNA and CDR2 YNFKEQ. With 1 base removed from V and 0 bases from J, the gap between germline ends came to 7 bases. This CDR3 has 16 amino acids. The CDR3 is CASSQGVFSGANVLTF. The DNA for the CDR3 is TGTGCCAGCAGCCAAGGAGTCTTCTCTGGGGCCAACGTCCTGACTTTC.